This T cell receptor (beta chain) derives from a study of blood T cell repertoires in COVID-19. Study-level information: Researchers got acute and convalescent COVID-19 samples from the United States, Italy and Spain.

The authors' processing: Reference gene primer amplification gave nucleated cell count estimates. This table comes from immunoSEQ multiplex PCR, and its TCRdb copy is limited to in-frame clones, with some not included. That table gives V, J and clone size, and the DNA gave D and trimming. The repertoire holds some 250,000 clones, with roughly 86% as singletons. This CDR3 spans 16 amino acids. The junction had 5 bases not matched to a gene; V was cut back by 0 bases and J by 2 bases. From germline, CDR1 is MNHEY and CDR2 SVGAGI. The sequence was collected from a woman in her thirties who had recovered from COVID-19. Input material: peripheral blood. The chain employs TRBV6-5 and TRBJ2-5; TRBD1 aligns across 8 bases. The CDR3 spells CASSYSRDRPQETQYF. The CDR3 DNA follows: TGTGCCAGCAGTTACTCGAGGGACAGGCCACAAGAGACCCAGTACTTC.